These 20 T cell receptor beta chains share one sample of origin, sequenced in a study of blood T cell repertoires in COVID-19. Method: immunoSEQ multiplex PCR; TCRdb's copy keeps in-frame clones and lacks some. Of about 97,000 clones in the sample, around 87% were seen once. The sample comprised peripheral blood. The receptors shown here come from a woman between 25 and 40 years old with acute or convalescent COVID-19.

The chain recombines TRBV7-3 with TRBJ2-3; D is possibly TRBD1 (6 bases). The V gene lost 1 base and the J gene lost 2 bases, with 7 bases spanning the gap. The CDR3 runs 14 residues. Germline CDR1 is SGHTA and CDR2 is FQGTGA. CDR3 amino acids: CASSLKGDTDTQYF. For the CDR3, the DNA is TGTGCCAGCAGCTTAAAGGGGGACACAGATACGCAGTATTTT.

The CDR3 here is CASVDRDRGGQPQHF. The CDR3 DNA is TGTGCCAGCGTAGACCGGGACAGGGGAGGTCAGCCCCAGCATTTT. The chain links TRBV2 to TRBJ1-5; 10 bases line up with TRBD1. Germline V CDR1 and CDR2: SNHLY, FYNNEI. V dropped 8 bases and J dropped 6; count of bases not matched to a gene: 10. This CDR3 has 15 amino acids.

V and J are TRBV27 and TRBJ1-5; D not certain. CDR3 length equals 14 residues. V lost 5 bases and J lost 2, with 10 bases in between. CDR1 is MNHEY and CDR2 is SMNVEV in the germline V gene (reference sequence). Written as DNA, the CDR3 is TGTGCCAGCAGTCCCAGAGGCCGCAATCAGCCCCAGCATTTT. It encodes CASSPRGRNQPQHF.

The gene calls are TRBV28 and TRBJ1-5; TRBD1 matches 11 bases. J was trimmed by 5 bases and V by 3 bases; bases with no gene match: 3. CDR3 length: 15 amino acids. Germline values: CDR1 MDHEN, CDR2 SYDVKM. The CDR3: CASSFGDRGYQPQHF. CDR3 coding DNA: TGTGCCAGCAGTTTTGGGGACAGGGGGTATCAGCCCCAGCATTTT. Together with reference TRBV28 and TRBJ1-5, the CDR3 gives the full variable domain: DVKVTQSSRYLVKRTGEKVFLECVQDMDHENMFWYRQDPGLGLRLIYFSYDVKMKEKGDIPEGYSVSREKKERFSLILESASTNQTSMYLCASSFGDRGYQPQHFGDGTRLSIL.

This clone was detected only a few times. This sequence joins TRBV28 and TRBJ1-2, with TRBD1 identical over 7 bases. The CDR3 consists of 13 residues. Germline V CDR1 and CDR2: MDHEN, SYDVKM. After removal of 3 bases from V and 8 bases from J, the junction contained 6 bases not matched to a gene. The CDR3 DNA reads as TGTGCCAGCAGTTTCGAGGACAGGAGGGGCTACACCTTC. Amino acid sequence: CASSFEDRRGYTF.

The V call is TRBV10-1, the J call TRBJ2-3; D is unclear. The ends were cut back, 10 bases at V and 5 bases at J, with 22 bases in the middle. CDR1 and CDR2 (germline): WNHNN, SYGVQD (reference sequence). The CDR3 sequence is 15 residues long. CDR3 in amino acids: CATSETGPPRDTQYF. The CDR3 DNA follows: TGCGCCACCTCGGAGACTGGCCCTCCGAGAGATACGCAGTATTTT.

This chain connects TRBV18 to TRBJ1-4; 9 bases map to TRBD1. V dropped 3 bases and J dropped 14; count of bases not matched to a gene: 4. The germline gives CDR1 KGHSH, CDR2 LQKENI. The CDR3 totals 12 residues. The CDR3 sequence is CASSPGQGGLFF. Here the CDR3 DNA reads TGTGCCAGCTCACCGGGACAGGGCGGGCTGTTTTTT.

The gene calls are TRBV28 and TRBJ1-5, with no clear D. The CDR3 runs 12 residues. Per germline, CDR1 MDHEN and CDR2 SYDVKM. Trimming left V 2 bases short and J 7 bases short, with 6 bases between. The CDR3: CASSLQVQPQHF. The CDR3 DNA reads TGTGCCAGCAGTTTACAGGTACAGCCCCAGCATTTT.

The gene calls are TRBV3-1 (or the pseudogene TRBV3-2) and TRBJ1-5, with D perhaps TRBD1 (6 bases). Germline CDR1 LGHDT, CDR2 YNNKEL (reference sequence). This CDR3 comprises 15 residues. With 1 base removed from V and 3 bases from J, the gap between germline ends came to 10 bases. The CDR3 nucleotides read TGTGCCAGCAGCCAAGGTTGGACAGCCAATCAGCCCCAGCATTTT. This sequence encodes CASSQGWTANQPQHF.

A remark on this clone: Other DNA sequences within the sample encode an identical CDR3. The J gene is TRBJ2-2, the V gene TRBV6-5; D is unresolved. Germline CDR1 MNHEY, CDR2 SVGAGI. CDR3 length: 14 amino acids. V lost 4 bases and J lost 1, with 7 bases in between. The CDR3 nucleotides read TGTGCCAGCAGTTCCGCAGGGAACACCGGGGAGCTGTTTTTT. Translation: CASSSAGNTGELFF.

The V and J genes are TRBV7-9 and TRBJ1-2; D perhaps matches TRBD1 (6 bases). V was shortened by 1 base and J by 8 bases, with 11 bases between the two germline ends. This CDR3 is built from 13 residues. Per germline, CDR1 SEHNR and CDR2 FQNEAQ (reference sequence). As DNA, the CDR3 is TGTGCCAGCAGCTTAGGTCAGGGGAGCGGCTACACCTTC. This gives the protein CASSLGQGSGYTF.

The gene calls are TRBV7-8 and TRBJ2-7; D call uncertain. This CDR3 has 13 residues. Germline CDR1 is SGHVS and CDR2 is FQNEAQ. Trimming stripped 4 bases from V and 0 bases from J, with 7 bases between. CDR3 in amino acids: CASSWAVSYEQYF. CDR3 sequence (DNA): TGTGCCAGCAGCTGGGCAGTCTCCTACGAGCAGTACTTC.

The chain employs TRBV7-6 and TRBJ1-1, with D possibly TRBD1 on 5 matching bases. Per germline, CDR1 SGHVS and CDR2 FNYEAQ. This CDR3 contains 14 residues. V lost 4 bases, J lost 3 bases, and 12 bases lay in between. CDR3 sequence: CASSSTVEHTEAFF. The CDR3 DNA sequence: TGTGCCAGCAGCTCGACAGTGGAGCACACTGAAGCTTTCTTT.

The genes are TRBV2 and TRBJ1-2, with 12 nucleotides matching TRBD1. The V gene end was trimmed by 7 bases and the J gene end by 7 bases; junction bases not matched to a gene: 4. Germline CDR1 and CDR2: SNHLY and FYNNEI. The CDR3 extends over 13 amino acids. The DNA for the CDR3 is TGTGCCAGCACGGGACAGGGGGCAGTTGGCTACACCTTC. Amino acids: CASTGQGAVGYTF.

The genes are TRBV7-3 and TRBJ2-3; no clear D gene. The V end was cut by 4 bases, the J end by 4 bases, with 9 bases between. There are 13 residues in the CDR3. Germline CDR1 and CDR2: SGHTA and FQGTGA. The CDR3 protein is CASSYPPADTQYF. The CDR3, as DNA: TGTGCCAGCAGCTACCCCCCGGCAGATACGCAGTATTTT.

This clone was picked up one time. This chain connects TRBV30 to TRBJ2-1, with 9 bases lining up with TRBD1. CDR1 GTSNPN and CDR2 SVGIG come from the germline V gene (reference sequence). J lost 7 bases, V lost 5 bases, and 3 bases had no gene match. The CDR3 has 12 amino acids. CDR3 sequence (DNA): TGTGCCTGGGGGACAGGGTGGAATGAGCAGTTCTTC. Its protein product is CAWGTGWNEQFF.

This chain connects TRBV30 to TRBJ1-1; weak D call: TRBD1 (5 bases). Trimming stripped 2 bases from V and 6 bases from J, with 16 bases between. Germline loops: CDR1 GTSNPN, CDR2 SVGIG (reference sequence). The CDR3 runs 14 residues. DNA for the CDR3: TGTGCCTGGAGTTCTCAGGGATATCAAGCTGAAGCTTTCTTT. Amino acid sequence: CAWSSQGYQAEAFF.

This chain links TRBV7-6 with TRBJ1-6; D remains unclear. This CDR3 contains 15 residues. The V gene's germline CDR1 is SGHVS and CDR2 FNYEAQ. V was shortened by 8 bases and J by 0 bases, with 11 bases between the two germline ends. This CDR3 reads CASGRQSSYNSPLHF. The DNA of the CDR3 is TGTGCCAGCGGAAGACAAAGCTCCTATAATTCACCCCTCCACTTT. Filled out from reference TRBV7-6 and TRBJ1-6, the complete variable domain reads GAGVSQSPRYKVTKRGQDVALRCDPISGHVSLYWYRQALGQGPEFLTYFNYEAQQDKSGLPNDRFSAERPEGSISTLTIQRTEQRDSAMYRCASGRQSSYNSPLHFGNGTRLTVT.

This chain links TRBV6-6 with TRBJ1-3; 9 nucleotides match TRBD1. J was trimmed by 2 bases and V by 5 bases; bases with no gene match: 13. The CDR3 contains 18 residues. Germline CDR1 and CDR2: MNHNY and SVGAGI (reference sequence). Written as DNA, the CDR3 is TGTGCCAGCAGTCGCCGCCCTTACGGGACAGGGACTGGAAACACCATATATTTT. Translating gives CASSRRPYGTGTGNTIYF.

The V and J genes are TRBV7-9 and TRBJ2-4; D gene uncertain. The CDR3 contains 18 residues. With 2 bases removed from V and 0 bases from J, the gap between germline ends came to 17 bases. Germline V gives CDR1 SEHNR, CDR2 FQNEAQ (reference sequence). The CDR3 spells CASSLFAEHLLAKNIQYF. The DNA of the CDR3 is TGTGCCAGCAGCTTATTTGCCGAACATCTCTTAGCCAAAAACATTCAGTACTTC.